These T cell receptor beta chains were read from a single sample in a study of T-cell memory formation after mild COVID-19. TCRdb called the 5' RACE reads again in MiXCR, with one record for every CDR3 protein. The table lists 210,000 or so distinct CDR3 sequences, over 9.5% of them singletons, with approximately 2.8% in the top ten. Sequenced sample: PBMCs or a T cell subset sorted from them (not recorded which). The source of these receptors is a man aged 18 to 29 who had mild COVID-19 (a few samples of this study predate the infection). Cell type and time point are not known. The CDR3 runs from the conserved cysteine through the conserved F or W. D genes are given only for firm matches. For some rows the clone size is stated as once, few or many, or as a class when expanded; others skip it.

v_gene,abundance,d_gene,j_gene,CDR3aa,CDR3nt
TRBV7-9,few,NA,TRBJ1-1,CASSRADGSNTEAFF,TGTGCCAGCAGCCGTGCAGACGGGTCGAACACTGAAGCTTTCTTT
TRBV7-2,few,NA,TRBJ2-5,CASSLSRGRETQYF,TGTGCCAGCAGCTTATCCCGGGGTCGCGAGACCCAGTACTTC
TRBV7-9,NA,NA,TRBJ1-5,CASSSAGTGGVPQHF,TGTGCCAGCAGCTCGGCCGGGACGGGGGGGGTGCCCCAGCATTTT
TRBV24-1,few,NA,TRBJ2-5,CATSDDTEGRAQYF,TGTGCCACCAGTGACGATACAGAGGGAAGGGCCCAGTACTTC
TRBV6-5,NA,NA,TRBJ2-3,CASSYSTSTDTQYF,TGTGCCAGCAGTTACTCGACTAGCACAGATACGCAGTATTTT
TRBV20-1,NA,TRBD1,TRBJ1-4,CSASRQGSEKLFF,TGCAGTGCTAGCCGACAGGGTAGTGAAAAACTGTTTTTT
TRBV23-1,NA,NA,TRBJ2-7,CASSETTGTPGDEQYF,TGTGCCAGCAGTGAAACGACCGGGACACCGGGAGACGAGCAGTACTTC
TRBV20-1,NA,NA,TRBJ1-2,CSASPLGGEGGYTF,TGCAGTGCTAGCCCCCTAGGTGGAGAGGGGGGCTACACCTTC
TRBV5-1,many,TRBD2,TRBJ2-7,CASSLATSESYEQYF,TGCGCCAGCAGCTTGGCCACTAGCGAGTCCTACGAGCAGTACTTC
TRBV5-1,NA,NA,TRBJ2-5,CASSLSLVVETQYF,TGCGCCAGCAGCTTGTCATTGGTCGTAGAGACCCAGTACTTC
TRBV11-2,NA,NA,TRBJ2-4,CASSPLNSRGLNIQYF,TGTGCCAGCAGCCCCCTTAATTCTCGGGGCCTGAACATTCAGTACTTC
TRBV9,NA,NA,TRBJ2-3,CASSPQSRGDTQYF,TGTGCCAGCAGCCCCCAGTCGAGGGGCGATACGCAGTATTTT
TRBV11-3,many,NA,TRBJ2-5,CARPLGSNAQETQYF,TGTGCCAGGCCTTTAGGCAGCAATGCACAAGAGACCCAGTACTTC
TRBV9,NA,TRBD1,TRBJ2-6,CASSPQWGRGSSGANVLTF,TGTGCCAGCAGCCCTCAGTGGGGCAGGGGGTCGTCTGGGGCCAACGTCCTGACTTTC
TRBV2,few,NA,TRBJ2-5,CASKGGVTLAQETQYF,TGTGCCAGCAAGGGTGGGGTAACGTTGGCGCAAGAGACCCAGTACTTC
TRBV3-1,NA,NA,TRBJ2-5,CASSQGTGAIAYF,TGTGCCAGCAGCCAAGGGACCGGAGCAATAGCTTACTTC
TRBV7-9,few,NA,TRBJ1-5,CASSSKTGVNQPQHF,TGTGCCAGCAGCTCTAAGACAGGAGTCAATCAGCCCCAGCATTTT
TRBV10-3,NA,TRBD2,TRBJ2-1,CAITNRRGSSYNEQFF,TGTGCCATCACCAACCGGCGGGGGAGCTCCTACAATGAGCAGTTCTTC
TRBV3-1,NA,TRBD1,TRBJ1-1,CASSLTRAGGTRAFF,TGTGCCAGCAGCCTTACGAGGGCAGGGGGTACGAGGGCTTTCTTT
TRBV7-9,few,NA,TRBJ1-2,CASSDTGRSGYTF,TGTGCCAGCAGCGACACGGGCAGGTCGGGCTACACCTTC
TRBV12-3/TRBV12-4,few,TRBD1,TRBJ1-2,CASTFTGVGGYTF,TGTGCCAGCACCTTTACAGGGGTCGGGGGCTACACCTTC
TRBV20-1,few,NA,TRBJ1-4,CSARDQGLFEKLFF,TGCAGTGCTAGAGATCAAGGACTTTTTGAAAAACTGTTTTTT
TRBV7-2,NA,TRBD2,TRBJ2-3,CASSLKRGLTDTQYF,TGTGCCAGCAGCCTTAAGCGGGGCCTCACAGATACGCAGTATTTT
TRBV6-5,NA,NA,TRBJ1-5,CASSEQNNQPQHF,TGTGCCAGCAGTGAACAGAACAATCAGCCCCAGCATTTT
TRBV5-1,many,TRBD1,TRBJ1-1,CASSLTGQGVTEAFF,TGCGCCAGCAGCTTGACAGGGCAGGGGGTCACTGAAGCTTTCTTT
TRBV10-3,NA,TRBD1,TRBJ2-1,CAIRAGTGEGEQFF,TGTGCCATCAGAGCCGGGACAGGGGAAGGTGAGCAGTTCTTC
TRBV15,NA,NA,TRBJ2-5,CATSRPERYQETQYF,TGTGCCACCAGCAGGCCAGAACGGTACCAAGAGACCCAGTACTTC
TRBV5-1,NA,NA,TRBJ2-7,CASSPGQSYEQYF,TGCGCCAGCAGCCCCGGACAGTCCTACGAGCAGTACTTC
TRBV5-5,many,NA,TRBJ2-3,CASSWGDTQYF,TGTGCCAGCAGCTGGGGAGATACGCAGTATTTT
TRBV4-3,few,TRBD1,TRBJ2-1,CASSPLPQGAYEQFF,TGCGCCAGCAGCCCACTCCCACAGGGGGCATATGAGCAGTTCTTC
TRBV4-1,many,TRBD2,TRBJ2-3,CASSQVTTSGGTDTQYF,TGCGCCAGCAGCCAAGTGACGACTAGCGGGGGCACAGATACGCAGTATTTT
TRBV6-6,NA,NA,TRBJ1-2,CASSYSMPGQGRKGYTF,TGTGCCAGCAGTTACTCGATGCCAGGGCAGGGTCGAAAGGGCTACACCTTC